This T cell receptor beta chain is from a study of blood T cell repertoires in COVID-19. Study details: Acute and convalescent COVID-19 samples came from the United States, Italy and Spain. PBMCs, B-cell-depleted T cells, or T cells were the source of the cDNA or gDNA that made up the material.

Trimming took off 1 base at V and 1 base at J, with 7 bases between the two ends. There are 14 residues in the CDR3. Germline CDR1 is MNHEY and CDR2 is SMNVEV (reference sequence). Per the study methods: Amplification of reference gene primers provided the estimated nucleated cell counts. TCRdb keeps only in-frame clones here, not all; method: immunoSEQ multiplex PCR. V, J and clone size are those of that table, while D and trimming were read from the DNA. The sample carries around 160,000 clones, under 95% recorded once. The sequence was obtained from a man aged 18-30 years with acute or convalescent COVID-19. This chain connects TRBV27 to TRBJ1-1; a possible D gene is TRBD1 (5 bases). The sequencing input was peripheral blood. Here the CDR3 DNA reads TGTGCCAGCAGTTTATGGGGCAGGAACACTGAAGCTTTCTTT. Its translation: CASSLWGRNTEAFF.